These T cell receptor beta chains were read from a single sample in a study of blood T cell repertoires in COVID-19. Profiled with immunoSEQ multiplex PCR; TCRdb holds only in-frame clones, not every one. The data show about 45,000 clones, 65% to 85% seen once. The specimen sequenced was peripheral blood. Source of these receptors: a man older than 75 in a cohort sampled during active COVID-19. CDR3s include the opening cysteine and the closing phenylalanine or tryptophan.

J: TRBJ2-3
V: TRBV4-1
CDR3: CASSRVGQGGRQDTQYF

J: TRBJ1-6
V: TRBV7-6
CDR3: CASSLSLQGTWDNSPLHF

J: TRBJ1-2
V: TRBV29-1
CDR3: CSASGQGLNYGYTF

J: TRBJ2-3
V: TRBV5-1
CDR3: CASSLPSATTDTQYF

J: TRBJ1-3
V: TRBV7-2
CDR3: CASSLNPGGYGNTIYF

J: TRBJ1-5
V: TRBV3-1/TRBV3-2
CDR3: CASSQCAGRDENNQPQHF

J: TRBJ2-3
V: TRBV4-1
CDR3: CASSQRWGENTDTQYF

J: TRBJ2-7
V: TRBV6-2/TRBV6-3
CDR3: CASSWGTGIYF

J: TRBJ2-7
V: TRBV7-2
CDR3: CASSLGRGNYEQYF

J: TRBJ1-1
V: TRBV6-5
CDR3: CASTEGPGGGGEAFF

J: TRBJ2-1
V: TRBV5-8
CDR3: CASSPRDRGYNEQFF

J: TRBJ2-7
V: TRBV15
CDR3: CATSRVEAGTYEQYF

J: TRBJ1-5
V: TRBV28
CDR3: CASSPLRLVNQPQHF

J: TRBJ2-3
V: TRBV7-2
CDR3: CASSFAADTQYF

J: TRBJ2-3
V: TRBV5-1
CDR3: CASSPRASGGTTDTQYF

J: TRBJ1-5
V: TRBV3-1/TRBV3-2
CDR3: CASSHNRDQPQHF

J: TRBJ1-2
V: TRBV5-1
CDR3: CASSFGTGVYGYTF

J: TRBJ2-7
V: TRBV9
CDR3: CASSVGLSTGYLTYEQYF

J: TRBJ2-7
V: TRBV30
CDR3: CAWSSGGSYEQYF

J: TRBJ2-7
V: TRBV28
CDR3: CASSFSGMAYEQYF

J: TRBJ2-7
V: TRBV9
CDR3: CASSPTGTSGSEQYF

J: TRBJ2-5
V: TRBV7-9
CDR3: CASSLASGGAETQYF

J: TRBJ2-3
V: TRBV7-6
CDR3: CASSLRTSGVTDTQYF

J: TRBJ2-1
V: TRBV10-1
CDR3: CASSPGWRFNEQFF

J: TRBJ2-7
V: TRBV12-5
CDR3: CASGPGSPTGEQYF

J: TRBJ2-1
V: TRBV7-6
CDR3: CASSLVGGGFYNEQFF

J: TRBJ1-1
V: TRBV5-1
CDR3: CASSLGGQGNTEAFF

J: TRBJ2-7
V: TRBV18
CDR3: CASSPSGQGAYEQYF

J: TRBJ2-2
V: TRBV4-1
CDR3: CASSQELWQGGGELFF

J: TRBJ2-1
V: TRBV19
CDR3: CATTRTSGVYNEQFF

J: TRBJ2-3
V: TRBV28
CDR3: CASKPSGGTDTQYF

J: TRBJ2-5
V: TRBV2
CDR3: CASIGTGSTQYF

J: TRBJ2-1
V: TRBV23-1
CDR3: CASSQSKTGDRGSYNEQFF

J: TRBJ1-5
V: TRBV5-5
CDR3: CASSPGELSNQPQHF

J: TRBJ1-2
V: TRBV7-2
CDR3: CASSLGQGAVYGYTF

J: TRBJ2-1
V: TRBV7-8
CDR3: CASSSLTGHNEQFF

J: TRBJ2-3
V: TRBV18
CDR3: CASSPDRSITDTQYF

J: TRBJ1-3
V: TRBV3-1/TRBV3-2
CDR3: CASSPRQGASNTIYF

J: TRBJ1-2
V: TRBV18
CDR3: CASSLFTGTGNYGYTF

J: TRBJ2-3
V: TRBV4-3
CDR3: CASSQSLPGQGTDTQYF

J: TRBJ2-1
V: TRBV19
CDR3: CASSPVDGLYNNEQFF

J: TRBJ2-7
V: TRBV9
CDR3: CASSVGDSGVTYEQYF

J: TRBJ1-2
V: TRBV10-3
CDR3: CAISEGQGGGGYTF

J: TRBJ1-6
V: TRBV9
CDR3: CASNFQGNNSPLHF

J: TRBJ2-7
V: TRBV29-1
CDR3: CSVVASGRALGEQYF